A selection of T cell receptor beta chains follows, all from one sample in a study of blood T cell repertoires in COVID-19. The repertoire was sequenced with immunoSEQ multiplex PCR; TCRdb's copy has only in-frame clones and lacks some. The data contain almost 200,000 clones, around four fifths of them singletons. Input material: peripheral blood. The receptors were sampled from a man in his sixties with COVID-19, enrolled during active disease. CDR3s include the opening cysteine and the closing phenylalanine or tryptophan. Fields, in order: CDR3 protein, CDR3 DNA, clone size, J gene, V gene, D gene. D genes are given only for firm matches. Some rows have no size entry. The others give once, few or many, or a class for an expanded clone.

CASSWSGQGAGELFF	TGTGCCAGCAGCTGGTCGGGACAGGGGGCCGGGGAGCTGTTTTTT	-	TRBJ2-2	TRBV7-9	TRBD1
CASSQVGGSSGNTIYF	TGCGCCAGCAGCCAAGTAGGGGGCTCATCTGGAAACACCATATATTTT	-	TRBJ1-3	TRBV4-1	TRBD1
CASSLGSPPYGGELFF	TGTGCCAGCAGCTTAGGTAGCCCTCCTTACGGCGGGGAGCTGTTTTTT	-	TRBJ2-2	TRBV7-3	-
CASSAGGWTEAFF	TGTGCCAGCAGCGCTGGAGGGTGGACTGAAGCTTTCTTT	-	TRBJ1-1	TRBV9	-
CASSLALHWAGANSPLHF	TGTGCCAGCAGCTTAGCGCTTCATTGGGCAGGGGCGAACTCACCCCTCCACTTT	-	TRBJ1-6	TRBV7-9	-
CASSQGTRPGQGYEQYF	TGCGCCAGCAGCCAAGGAACCAGACCGGGACAGGGTTACGAGCAGTACTTC	-	TRBJ2-7	TRBV4-3	TRBD1
CASSLLTSGRGFEQFF	TGTGCCAGCAGTTTATTAACCAGCGGGAGGGGTTTTGAGCAGTTCTTC	few	TRBJ2-1	TRBV27	TRBD2
CASSFGTSNTEAFF	TGTGCCAGCAGCTTTGGGACATCGAACACTGAAGCTTTCTTT	-	TRBJ1-1	TRBV7-2	-
CASSRTSGATYNEQFF	TGCGCCAGCAGCCGGACTAGCGGCGCTACCTACAATGAGCAGTTCTTC	-	TRBJ2-1	TRBV5-1	TRBD2
CASSSGAEPLRNEQFF	TGCGCCAGCAGCTCTGGCGCGGAACCGTTAAGGAATGAGCAGTTCTTC	-	TRBJ2-1	TRBV5-1	-
CASSLGGGRDNQPQHF	TGTGCCAGCAGCTTGGGGGGAGGTAGGGACAATCAGCCCCAGCATTTT	-	TRBJ1-5	TRBV5-4	-
CASSLGYRESEQYF	TGCGCCAGCAGCTTGGGGTACAGGGAGAGCGAGCAGTACTTC	-	TRBJ2-7	TRBV5-1	-
CASLFGSLNTEAFF	TGTGCCAGCCTTTTTGGGAGCCTGAACACTGAAGCTTTCTTT	-	TRBJ1-1	TRBV6-5	-
CASSIKQGAGANVLTF	TGTGCCAGTAGTATCAAACAGGGTGCTGGGGCCAACGTCCTGACTTTC	-	TRBJ2-6	TRBV19	-
CASSLIGTRTEAFF	TGTGCCAGCAGTTTAATCGGGACAAGGACTGAAGCTTTCTTT	-	TRBJ1-1	TRBV28	-
CASSQESSGQGASTHNSPLHF	TGCGCCAGCAGCCAAGAGAGTAGTGGACAGGGGGCGAGTACGCATAATTCACCCCTCCACTTT	few	TRBJ1-6	TRBV4-1	TRBD1
CASGLSGGETEQFF	TGTGCTAGTGGTTTGTCGGGAGGTGAGACTGAGCAGTTCTTC	-	TRBJ2-1	TRBV12-5	TRBD2
CASSLDPVNTEAFF	TGCGCCAGCAGCTTGGACCCGGTAAACACTGAAGCTTTCTTT	-	TRBJ1-1	TRBV5-1	-